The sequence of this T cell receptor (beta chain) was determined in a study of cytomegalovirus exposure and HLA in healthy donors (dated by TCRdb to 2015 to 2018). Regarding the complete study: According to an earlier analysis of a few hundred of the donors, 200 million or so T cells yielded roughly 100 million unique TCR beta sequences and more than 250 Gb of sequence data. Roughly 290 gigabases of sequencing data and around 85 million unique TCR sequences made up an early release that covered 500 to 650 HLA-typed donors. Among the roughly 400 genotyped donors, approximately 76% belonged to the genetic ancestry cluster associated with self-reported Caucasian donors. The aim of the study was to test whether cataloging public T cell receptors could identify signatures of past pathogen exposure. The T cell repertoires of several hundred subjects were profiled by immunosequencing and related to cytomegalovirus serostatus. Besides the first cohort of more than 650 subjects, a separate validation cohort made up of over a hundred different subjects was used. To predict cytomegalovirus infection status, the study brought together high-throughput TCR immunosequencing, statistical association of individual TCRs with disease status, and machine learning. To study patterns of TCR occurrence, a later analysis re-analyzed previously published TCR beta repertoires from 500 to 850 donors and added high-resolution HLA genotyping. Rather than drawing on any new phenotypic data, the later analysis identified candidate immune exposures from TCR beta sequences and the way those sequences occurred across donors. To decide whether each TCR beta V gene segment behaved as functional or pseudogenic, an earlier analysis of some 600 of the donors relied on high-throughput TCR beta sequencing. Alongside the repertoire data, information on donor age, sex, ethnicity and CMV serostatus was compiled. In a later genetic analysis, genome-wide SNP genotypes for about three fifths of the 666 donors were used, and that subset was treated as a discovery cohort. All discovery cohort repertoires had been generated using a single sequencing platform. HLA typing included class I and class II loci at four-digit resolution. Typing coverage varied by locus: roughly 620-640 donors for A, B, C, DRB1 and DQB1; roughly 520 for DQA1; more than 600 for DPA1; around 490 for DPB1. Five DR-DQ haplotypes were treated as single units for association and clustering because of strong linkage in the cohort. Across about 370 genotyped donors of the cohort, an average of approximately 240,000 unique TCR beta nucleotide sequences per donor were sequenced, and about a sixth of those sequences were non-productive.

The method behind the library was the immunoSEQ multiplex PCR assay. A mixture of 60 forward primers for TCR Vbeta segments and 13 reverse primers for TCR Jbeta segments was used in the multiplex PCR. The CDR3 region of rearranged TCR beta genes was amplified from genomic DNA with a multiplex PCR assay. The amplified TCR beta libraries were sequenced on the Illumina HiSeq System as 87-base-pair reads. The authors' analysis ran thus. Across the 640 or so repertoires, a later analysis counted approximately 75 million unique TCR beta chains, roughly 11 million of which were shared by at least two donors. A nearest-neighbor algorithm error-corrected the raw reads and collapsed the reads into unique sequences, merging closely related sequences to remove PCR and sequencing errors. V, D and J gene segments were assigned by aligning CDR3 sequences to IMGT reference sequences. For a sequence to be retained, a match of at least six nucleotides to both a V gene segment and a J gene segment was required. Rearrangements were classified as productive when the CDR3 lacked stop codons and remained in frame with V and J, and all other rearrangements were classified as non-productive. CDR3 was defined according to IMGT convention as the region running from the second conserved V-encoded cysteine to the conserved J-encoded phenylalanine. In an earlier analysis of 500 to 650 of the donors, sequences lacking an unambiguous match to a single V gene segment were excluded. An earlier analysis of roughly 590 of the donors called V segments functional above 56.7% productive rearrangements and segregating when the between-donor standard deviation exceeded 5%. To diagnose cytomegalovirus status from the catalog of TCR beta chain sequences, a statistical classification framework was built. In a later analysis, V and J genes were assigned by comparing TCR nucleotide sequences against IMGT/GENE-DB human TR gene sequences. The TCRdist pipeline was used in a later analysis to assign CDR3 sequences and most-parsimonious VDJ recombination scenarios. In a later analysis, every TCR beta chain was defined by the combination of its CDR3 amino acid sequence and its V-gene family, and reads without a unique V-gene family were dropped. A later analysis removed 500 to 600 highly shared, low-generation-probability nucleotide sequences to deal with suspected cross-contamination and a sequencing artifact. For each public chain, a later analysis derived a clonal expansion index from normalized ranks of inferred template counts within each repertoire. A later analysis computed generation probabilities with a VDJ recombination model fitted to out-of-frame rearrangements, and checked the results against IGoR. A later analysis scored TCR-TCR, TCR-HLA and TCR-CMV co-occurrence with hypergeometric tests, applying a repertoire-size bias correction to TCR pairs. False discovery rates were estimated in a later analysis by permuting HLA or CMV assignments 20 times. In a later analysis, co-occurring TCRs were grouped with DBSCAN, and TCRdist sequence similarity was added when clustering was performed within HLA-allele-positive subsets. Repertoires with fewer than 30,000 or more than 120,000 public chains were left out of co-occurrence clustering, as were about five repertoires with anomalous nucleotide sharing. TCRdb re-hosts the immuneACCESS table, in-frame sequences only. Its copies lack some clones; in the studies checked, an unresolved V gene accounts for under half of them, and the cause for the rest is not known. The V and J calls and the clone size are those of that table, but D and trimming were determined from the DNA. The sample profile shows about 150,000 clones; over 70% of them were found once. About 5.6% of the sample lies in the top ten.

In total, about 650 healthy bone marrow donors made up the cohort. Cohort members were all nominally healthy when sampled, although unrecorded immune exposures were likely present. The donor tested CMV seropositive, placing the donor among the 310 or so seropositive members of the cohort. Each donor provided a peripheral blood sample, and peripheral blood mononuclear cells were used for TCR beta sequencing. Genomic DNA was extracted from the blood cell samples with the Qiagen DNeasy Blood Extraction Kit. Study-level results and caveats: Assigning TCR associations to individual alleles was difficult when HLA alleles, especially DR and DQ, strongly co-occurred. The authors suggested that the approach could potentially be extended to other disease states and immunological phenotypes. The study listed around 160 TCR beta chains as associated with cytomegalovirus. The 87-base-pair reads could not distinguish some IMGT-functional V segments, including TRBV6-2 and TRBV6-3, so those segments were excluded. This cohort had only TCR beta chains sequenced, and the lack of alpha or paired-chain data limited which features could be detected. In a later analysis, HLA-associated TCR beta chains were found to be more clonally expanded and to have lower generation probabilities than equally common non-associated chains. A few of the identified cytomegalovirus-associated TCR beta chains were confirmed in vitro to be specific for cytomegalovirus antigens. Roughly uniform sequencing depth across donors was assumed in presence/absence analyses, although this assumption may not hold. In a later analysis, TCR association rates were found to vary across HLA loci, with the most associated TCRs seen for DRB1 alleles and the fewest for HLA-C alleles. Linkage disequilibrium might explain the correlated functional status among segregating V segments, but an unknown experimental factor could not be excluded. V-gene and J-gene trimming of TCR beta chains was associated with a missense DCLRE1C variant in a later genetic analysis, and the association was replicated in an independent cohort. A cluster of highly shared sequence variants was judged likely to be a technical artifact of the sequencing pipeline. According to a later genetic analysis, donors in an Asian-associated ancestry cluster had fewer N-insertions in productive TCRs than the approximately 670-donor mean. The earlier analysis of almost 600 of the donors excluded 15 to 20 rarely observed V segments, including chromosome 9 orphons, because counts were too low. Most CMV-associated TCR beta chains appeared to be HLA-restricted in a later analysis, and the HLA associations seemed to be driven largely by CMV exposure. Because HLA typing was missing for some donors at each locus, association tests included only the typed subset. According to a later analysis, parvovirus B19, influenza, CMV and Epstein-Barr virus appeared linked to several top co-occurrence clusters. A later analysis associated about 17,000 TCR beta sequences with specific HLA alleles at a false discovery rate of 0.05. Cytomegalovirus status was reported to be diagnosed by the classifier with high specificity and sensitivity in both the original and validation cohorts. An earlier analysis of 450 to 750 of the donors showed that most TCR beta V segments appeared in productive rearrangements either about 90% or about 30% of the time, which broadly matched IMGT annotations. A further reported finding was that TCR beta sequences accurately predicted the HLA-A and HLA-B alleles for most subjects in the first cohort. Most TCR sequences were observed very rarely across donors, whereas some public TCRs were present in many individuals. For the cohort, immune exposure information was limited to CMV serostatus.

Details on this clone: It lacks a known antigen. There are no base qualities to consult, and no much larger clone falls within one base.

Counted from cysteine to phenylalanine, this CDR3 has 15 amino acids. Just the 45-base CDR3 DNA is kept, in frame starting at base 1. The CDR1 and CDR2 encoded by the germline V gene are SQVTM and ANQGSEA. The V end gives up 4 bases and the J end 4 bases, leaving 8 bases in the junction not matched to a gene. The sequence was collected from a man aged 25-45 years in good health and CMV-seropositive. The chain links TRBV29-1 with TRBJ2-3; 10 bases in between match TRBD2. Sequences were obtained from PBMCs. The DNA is TGCAGCGTTGTGACCGGGACTAGCGTCCCAGATACGCAGTATTTT. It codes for CSVVTGTSVPDTQYF.